This entry is about one T cell receptor beta chain. The target antigen is unknown. Expressed TCRB transcripts got sequenced, as all isolated RNA was reverse transcribed. Clones were sequenced by immunoSEQ multiplex PCR, and TCRdb holds only the in-frame ones, with some missing. The sample yields about 150,000 clones, roughly 11% seen once. Naive, central memory, regulatory and stem cell-like memory cells within the CD4+ compartment were sorted using CD45RO/CCR7/CD25/CD127/CD95/CD27. This record belongs to a study of beta chain features in type 1 diabetes. Study outcomes and limitations: Unsettled here was the matter of whether HLA type influences TCRB rearrangement. The study found fewer insertions and more deletions at VDJ junctions in type 1 diabetes patients.

The V end was cut by 6 bases, the J end by 4 bases, with 12 bases between. CDR1 and CDR2 (germline): MNHNY, SVGAGI (reference sequence). The CDR3 runs to 13 residues. The TCR originated in a man in his late teens or twenties in good health. The J gene is TRBJ2-5, the V gene TRBV6-6; no clear D. Sequenced input: central memory CD4+ T cells from blood. CDR3 in amino acids: CASRPRLAETQYF. In nucleotides, the CDR3 is TGTGCCAGCAGACCACGGTTGGCAGAGACCCAGTACTTC.